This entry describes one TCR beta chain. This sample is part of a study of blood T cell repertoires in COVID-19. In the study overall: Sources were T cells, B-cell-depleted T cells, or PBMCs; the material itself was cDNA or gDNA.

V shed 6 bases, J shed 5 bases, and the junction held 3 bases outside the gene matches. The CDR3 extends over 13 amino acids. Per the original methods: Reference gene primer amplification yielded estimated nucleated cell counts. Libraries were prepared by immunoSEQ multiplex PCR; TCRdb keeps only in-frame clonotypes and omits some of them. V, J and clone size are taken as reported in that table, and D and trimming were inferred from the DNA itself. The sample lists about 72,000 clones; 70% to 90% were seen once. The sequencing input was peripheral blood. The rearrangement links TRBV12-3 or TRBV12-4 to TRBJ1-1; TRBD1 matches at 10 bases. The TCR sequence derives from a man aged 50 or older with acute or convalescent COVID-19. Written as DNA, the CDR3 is TGTGCCAGCAGAAGGACAGGGGGAACTGAAGCTTTCTTT. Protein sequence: CASRRTGGTEAFF.